The rows below give T cell receptor beta chains drawn from one sample of a study of blood T cells in healthy people across ages. From the 5' RACE reads, TCRdb called clonotypes with MiXCR, one entry per CDR3 protein. The sample consists of about 1.4 million distinct CDR3 sequences, approximately 59% of them appearing once. Sequences were obtained from blood. Receptors originate from a man younger than 30 in good health. Each CDR3 is given with its conserved first and last residue. The order of the fields is V gene, clone size, J gene, D gene, CDR3 DNA, CDR3 protein. D genes are given only for firm matches. Clone size is stated in some rows and not others, as once, few, many or a class when expanded.

>TRBV2|-|TRBJ2-7|-
TGTGCCAGTCATCAAGACGACTACGAGCAGTACTTC
CASHQDDYEQYF
>TRBV20-1|few|TRBJ2-1|-
TGCAGTGCTGAGCCCCCTTACGGGAGTCGGAATGAGCAGTTCTTC
CSAEPPYGSRNEQFF
>TRBV6-5|-|TRBJ1-5|-
TGTGCCAGCAGTTACTCGACGGCCGGTGGGAATCAGCCCCAGCATTTT
CASSYSTAGGNQPQHF
>TRBV27|-|TRBJ2-7|TRBD1
TGTGCCAGCAGTTTGGGACAGGGGCTACGCGAGCAGTACTTC
CASSLGQGLREQYF
>TRBV5-6|-|TRBJ2-7|-
TGTGCCAGCAGCTTGAACGCCGCCTACGAGCAGTACTTC
CASSLNAAYEQYF
>TRBV10-3|-|TRBJ2-7|-
TGTGCCATCAGTGAGTCTTTGGGACTCTCCATCTCCTACGAGCAGTACTTC
CAISESLGLSISYEQYF
>TRBV10-3|few|TRBJ2-7|-
TGTGCCATCGGGCAGTTATACTACGAGCAGTACTTC
CAIGQLYYEQYF
>TRBV20-1|-|TRBJ2-1|-
TGCTGTGTGATCCCATACTCCTACAATGAGCAGTTCTTC
CCVIPYSYNEQFF
>TRBV10-3|-|TRBJ2-7|TRBD2
TGTGCCATCAGTCAAGGGACTAGCGAATTGTACTACGAGCAGTACTTC
CAISQGTSELYYEQYF
>TRBV4-1|-|TRBJ1-2|TRBD1
TGCGCCAGCAGCCAATCCGGGACAGGGCCCTACACCTTC
CASSQSGTGPYTF
>TRBV5-5|-|TRBJ2-3|TRBD1
TGTGCCAGCAGCCTCACCGGGACAGAGAACACAGATACGCAGTATTTT
CASSLTGTENTDTQYF
>TRBV12-3/TRBV12-4|few|TRBJ2-7|-
TGTGCCAGCAGTTCGGGACTCTCCTTACGCTACGAGCAGTACTTC
CASSSGLSLRYEQYF
>TRBV29-1|-|TRBJ2-7|TRBD1
TGCAGCGTTCTATGGACAGGGGGGCCTTACGAGCAGTACTTC
CSVLWTGGPYEQYF
>TRBV4-1|-|TRBJ1-2|-
TGCGCCAGCAGCCTCGGCTTTGGGTCAAGTCGTGGCTACACCTTC
CASSLGFGSSRGYTF
>TRBV4-1|few|TRBJ2-7|TRBD1
TGTGCCAGCAGCCAGGTGGGACAGGGTGCCTACGAGCAGTACTTC
CASSQVGQGAYEQYF
>TRBV12-3/TRBV12-4|-|TRBJ2-7|-
TGTGCCAGCAGCCCCGGGCGTAGCCGCGAGCAGTACTTC
CASSPGRSREQYF
>TRBV7-2|-|TRBJ2-3|-
TGTGCCAGCAGCTTAAGACAGGGAGGTGCAGATACGCAGTATTTT
CASSLRQGGADTQYF
>TRBV4-1|-|TRBJ2-3|-
TGCGCCAGCGGCCAAGACCCAGGGATGGGCACAGATACGCAGTATTTT
CASGQDPGMGTDTQYF
>TRBV11-2|-|TRBJ2-2|-
TGTGCCAGCGGCAACGTCCGGGACCTGAGCACCGGGGAGCTGTTTTTT
CASGNVRDLSTGELFF
>TRBV12-5|-|TRBJ2-7|-
TGTGCTAGTGGTTTCAACTTCGAGCAGTACTTC
CASGFNFEQYF
>TRBV5-1|-|TRBJ2-3|-
TGCGCCAGCAGGTCCGGATATGTCACAGATACGCAGTATTTT
CASRSGYVTDTQYF
>TRBV4-2|few|TRBJ2-5|TRBD1
TGTGCCAGCAGCCAGGCCGGGACAGAACAAGAGACCCAGTACTTC
CASSQAGTEQETQYF
>TRBV7-6|-|TRBJ1-1|-
TGTGCCAGCAGCTTAGCGCCCAGTACTGAAGCTTTCTTT
CASSLAPSTEAFF
>TRBV11-1|-|TRBJ1-4|-
TGTGCCAGCAGCGTGGATCGGGTAACTAATGAAAAACTGTTTTTT
CASSVDRVTNEKLFF
>TRBV4-3|-|TRBJ1-1|-
TGCGCCAGCAGCCAAGAGCGGCAACCATTGAACACTGAAGCTTTCTTT
CASSQERQPLNTEAFF
>TRBV5-1|-|TRBJ1-1|TRBD1
TGCGCCAGCAGCCGCGTGTTTGACAGGGAGGGCACTGAAGCTTTCTTT
CASSRVFDREGTEAFF
>TRBV6-1|-|TRBJ1-2|TRBD1
TGTGCCAGCAGTGAACGACAGGGGAACCCGTATGGCTACACCTTC
CASSERQGNPYGYTF
>TRBV7-2|-|TRBJ2-3|TRBD2
TGTGCCAGCAGCTTAGATCTAGCGGGCACAGATACGCAGTATTTT
CASSLDLAGTDTQYF
>TRBV5-1|-|TRBJ2-7|-
TGCGCCAGCAGCTTGGCGCCGTATGACTACGAGCAGTACTTC
CASSLAPYDYEQYF
>TRBV3-1|-|TRBJ1-2|TRBD1
TGTGCCAGCAGCCAAGGTGCGGGACAGCCCTATGGCTACACCTTC
CASSQGAGQPYGYTF
>TRBV10-3|few|TRBJ2-4|-
TGTGCCATCAGTGAGAATTACGGCCAGGGATTCAAGCAGTACTTC
CAISENYGQGFKQYF
>TRBV4-2|few|TRBJ1-1|-
TGTGCCAGCAGCCTTCCTACGGGGCATGAAGCTTTCTTT
CASSLPTGHEAFF
>TRBV7-7|-|TRBJ2-5|-
TGTGCTAGCAGCCCAGGGAAGCATGACCAAGAGACCCAGTACTTC
CASSPGKHDQETQYF
>TRBV3-1|-|TRBJ1-2|-
TGTGCCAGCAGGGACCTCGAGGGCCTCTATGGCTACACCTTC
CASRDLEGLYGYTF
>TRBV6-1|-|TRBJ2-2|-
TGTGCCAGCAGTGACTCCTATTGGTTAACCGGGGAGCTGTTTTTT
CASSDSYWLTGELFF